A selection of T cell receptor beta chains follows, all from one sample in a study of blood T cell repertoires in COVID-19. Some clones are missing from TCRdb's copy, which holds only in-frame ones; the method was immunoSEQ multiplex PCR. This repertoire shows 150,000 to 200,000 clones, around 85% found once; its top ten account for roughly 8.2%. The specimen was peripheral blood. The receptors come from a woman aged 55-70 years with acute or convalescent COVID-19. Both conserved end residues are trimmed from each CDR3. The D gene is left open where the match is weak.

j_call | d_call | v_call | cdr3_aa
TRBJ2-5 | - | TRBV12-3/TRBV12-4 | ASSSSGPETQY
TRBJ2-5 | TRBD1 | TRBV5-1 | ASSLGQGVSETQY
TRBJ1-2 | - | TRBV12-3/TRBV12-4 | ASSFRGGGYT
TRBJ1-1 | - | TRBV18 | ASSPQGETEAF
TRBJ2-3 | TRBD2 | TRBV5-1 | ASSLDQRGTSQDTQY
TRBJ1-2 | - | TRBV19 | ASSMGLLRDNGYT
TRBJ1-2 | - | TRBV6-6 | ASSYPAGYGYT
TRBJ2-5 | TRBD2 | TRBV18 | ASSPRTSGRQETQY
TRBJ1-5 | TRBD1 | TRBV12-5 | ASGSGTVNQPQH
TRBJ2-7 | TRBD2 | TRBV6-5 | ASSGGLASSYEQY
TRBJ2-3 | - | TRBV27 | ASSLYGNRLTDTQY
TRBJ1-1 | - | TRBV4-1 | ASSPGWRGIKTEAF
TRBJ1-6 | - | TRBV5-1 | ASRPAGSDSPLH
TRBJ1-6 | - | TRBV19 | ASNLQTGVSPLH
TRBJ1-1 | TRBD1 | TRBV28 | ASSFRTGRGTEAF
TRBJ2-7 | TRBD2 | TRBV6-2/TRBV6-3 | ASSWRLAAYEQY
TRBJ2-1 | - | TRBV14 | ASSQALGRLVTNEQF
TRBJ2-1 | TRBD2 | TRBV2 | ASSEPPLANEQF
TRBJ2-1 | - | TRBV5-1 | ASSLAPSGIGHDEQF
TRBJ1-2 | TRBD1 | TRBV12-3/TRBV12-4 | ASSFGQVQVT
TRBJ1-1 | - | TRBV12-3/TRBV12-4 | ASSPPGGTEAF
TRBJ1-2 | TRBD1 | TRBV6-5 | ATKTGQGSGYT
TRBJ2-4 | - | TRBV18 | ASSPSRANSNIQY
TRBJ1-1 | - | TRBV28 | ASKHSTGRGRDTEAF
TRBJ1-6 | - | TRBV4-2 | ASSQRVDSPLH
TRBJ2-1 | TRBD2 | TRBV18 | ASSGLAGVDEQF
TRBJ1-2 | - | TRBV12-3/TRBV12-4 | ASSQGSSGYT
TRBJ1-2 | - | TRBV5-1 | ASSLGGTTNYGYT
TRBJ2-2 | - | TRBV28 | ASSSPGLQGGELF
TRBJ1-1 | TRBD1 | TRBV3-1/TRBV3-2 | ASSQGIGGNVQSTEAF
TRBJ1-1 | - | TRBV5-1 | ASSLQGEIMNTEAF
TRBJ2-1 | TRBD2 | TRBV9 | ASSVAPFLAGGRTDNEQF
TRBJ2-1 | - | TRBV7-9 | ASSLARGFSTYEQF
TRBJ1-1 | - | TRBV6-2/TRBV6-3 | ASSQMNTEAF
TRBJ2-1 | TRBD1 | TRBV6-5 | ASSRDRVTDEQF
TRBJ1-6 | TRBD1 | TRBV4-2 | ASSHLIGTGDSPLH
TRBJ2-2 | - | TRBV20-1 | SASRPGQGHTGELF
TRBJ1-2 | - | TRBV4-2 | ASSQESGSGYGYT
TRBJ1-4 | - | TRBV28 | ASSLVTGGGEKLF
TRBJ2-7 | TRBD1 | TRBV5-8 | ASSRRDRDEQY
TRBJ2-2 | TRBD2 | TRBV28 | ASNLLAGDGTGELF
TRBJ2-7 | TRBD1 | TRBV18 | ASSPRAPDRGPNEQY